The rows below give T cell receptor beta chains drawn from one sample of a study of CD8 T cell repertoires and HIV-1 epitope variants. The table came from immunoSEQ multiplex PCR; TCRdb's copy has only in-frame clones and leaves some out. The sample has 90,000 or so clones, 74% seen once. The sequenced sample was uncultured baseline CD8+ T cells from peripheral blood mononuclear cells (PBMCs). These receptors all come from a male donor with HIV. Both conserved end residues are part of each CDR3. D genes are given only for firm matches. Only part of the rows carry a size: once, few, many, or a class if the clone is expanded.

TRBJ1-5,NA,TRBV6-5,NA,CASSPGQPQHF,TGTGCCAGCAGTCCCGGACAGCCCCAGCATTTT
TRBJ2-7,TRBD1,TRBV6-6,NA,CASSYQGVNEQYF,TGTGCCAGCAGTTACCAGGGGGTGAACGAGCAGTACTTC
TRBJ2-1,NA,TRBV5-6,NA,CASSPTSSYNEQFF,TGTGCCAGCAGTCCGACTAGCTCCTACAATGAGCAGTTCTTC
TRBJ2-7,NA,TRBV6-5,few,CASSRTASYEQYF,TGTGCCAGCAGTCGGACAGCCTCCTACGAGCAGTACTTC
TRBJ2-2,NA,TRBV6-1,NA,CASRGRQGPTGELFF,TGTGCCAGCAGGGGCCGCCAAGGGCCAACCGGGGAGCTGTTTTTT
TRBJ2-5,NA,TRBV18,NA,CASSPSPTVVETQYF,TGTGCCAGCTCACCTTCCCCGACCGTTGTAGAGACCCAGTACTTC
TRBJ2-7,NA,TRBV9,NA,CASSVEVSSYEQYF,TGTGCCAGCAGCGTAGAGGTGAGCTCCTACGAGCAGTACTTC
TRBJ2-5,NA,TRBV7-9,NA,CASSLAGRETQYF,TGTGCCAGCAGCTTAGCCGGGCGGGAGACCCAGTACTTC
TRBJ2-5,NA,TRBV28,NA,CASRGRFSPETQYF,TGTGCCAGCCGGGGAAGGTTCTCTCCGGAGACCCAGTACTTC
TRBJ2-7,NA,TRBV11-2,NA,CASSRTPTYEQYF,TGTGCCAGCAGTCGGACCCCGACCTACGAGCAGTACTTC
TRBJ2-4,TRBD2,TRBV5-1,NA,CASSLEGTSGWGDIQYF,TGCGCCAGCAGCTTGGAGGGGACTAGCGGGTGGGGGGACATTCAGTACTTC
TRBJ1-3,NA,TRBV7-7,few,CASSPRNGNTIYF,TGTGCCAGCAGCCCTCGAAATGGAAACACCATATATTTT
TRBJ1-5,NA,TRBV30,NA,CAWSGRPGVRSQHF,TGTGCCTGGAGTGGTAGGCCAGGGGTGAGGTCCCAGCATTTT
TRBJ2-7,NA,TRBV28,NA,CASSRGFYEQYF,TGTGCCAGCAGCCGTGGCTTCTACGAGCAGTACTTC
TRBJ1-3,NA,TRBV9,NA,CASSPTIRDSGNTIYF,TGTGCCAGCAGCCCGACCATCCGGGACTCTGGAAACACCATATATTTT
TRBJ1-6,TRBD1,TRBV6-1,NA,CATLEGAPLHF,TGTGCCACCTTGGAGGGGGCCCCCCTCCACTTT
TRBJ2-2,NA,TRBV5-1,NA,CASSYRARDGELFF,TGCGCCAGCAGCTACAGGGCTAGGGACGGGGAGCTGTTTTTT
TRBJ2-1,NA,TRBV30,once,CAWMRIKQFF,TGTGCCTGGATGCGGATTAAGCAGTTCTTC
TRBJ2-1,NA,TRBV2,once,CASSEGYNEQFF,TGTGCCAGCAGTGAGGGGTATAATGAGCAGTTCTTC
TRBJ2-1,TRBD2,TRBV7-9,NA,CASSYSSGSRDEQFF,TGTGCCAGCAGTTATTCTAGCGGGAGTAGGGATGAGCAGTTCTTC
TRBJ2-7,TRBD1,TRBV6-5,NA,CASSYRTGGEQYF,TGTGCCAGCAGTTACAGGACAGGGGGCGAGCAGTACTTC
TRBJ2-4,TRBD2,TRBV29-1,NA,CSALGLADLAKNIQYF,TGCAGCGCCCTCGGGCTAGCGGACCTAGCCAAAAACATTCAGTACTTC
TRBJ2-7,NA,TRBV4-3,NA,CASSQTPLGWDEQYF,TGCGCCAGCAGCCAAACTCCCCTGGGCTGGGACGAGCAGTACTTC
TRBJ2-1,NA,TRBV6-1,NA,CASRTDSYNEQFF,TGTGCCAGCAGGACAGACTCCTACAATGAGCAGTTCTTC
TRBJ2-7,NA,TRBV28,NA,CASSSAGSSSYEQYF,TGTGCCAGCAGTTCGGCAGGATCGAGCTCCTACGAGCAGTACTTC
TRBJ2-1,NA,TRBV7-9,once,CASSLPPPTTSYNEQFF,TGTGCCAGCAGCTTACCCCCACCGACGACCTCCTACAATGAGCAGTTCTTC
TRBJ1-3,TRBD1,TRBV29-1,NA,CSVTGGASGNTIYF,TGCAGCGTGACAGGGGGCGCCTCTGGAAACACCATATATTTT
TRBJ2-7,TRBD1,TRBV4-2,NA,CASSQEGDSLNGGEQYF,TGTGCCAGCAGCCAAGAAGGGGACAGCCTAAATGGAGGCGAGCAGTACTTC
TRBJ2-7,TRBD1,TRBV29-1,NA,CSVEFSGTGENYEQYF,TGCAGCGTTGAATTTTCCGGGACAGGGGAAAACTACGAGCAGTACTTC
TRBJ2-1,NA,TRBV6-1,NA,CASSEPAYNEQFF,TGTGCCAGCAGTGAACCCGCCTACAATGAGCAGTTCTTC
TRBJ1-2,TRBD1,TRBV7-3,NA,CASSLNDRDYYGYTF,TGTGCCAGCAGCTTAAATGACAGGGACTACTATGGCTACACCTTC
TRBJ2-7,TRBD1,TRBV28,NA,CASSSWDRVIEQYF,TGTGCCAGCAGTTCATGGGACAGGGTAATCGAGCAGTACTTC
TRBJ2-1,TRBD1,TRBV5-8,NA,CASSLGQGSYNEQFF,TGTGCCAGCAGCTTGGGACAGGGCTCCTACAATGAGCAGTTCTTC
TRBJ2-1,TRBD2,TRBV9,NA,CASSVERGGRRNEQFF,TGTGCCAGCAGCGTAGAACGCGGGGGGAGACGGAATGAGCAGTTCTTC
TRBJ2-1,TRBD1,TRBV14,NA,CASSHQPGQGSYNEQFF,TGTGCCAGCAGCCACCAACCGGGACAGGGATCATACAATGAGCAGTTCTTC
TRBJ2-1,TRBD2,TRBV30,NA,CAWSRTSGGVSEQFF,TGTGCCTGGTCCAGGACTAGCGGGGGGGTAAGTGAGCAGTTCTTC
TRBJ2-7,TRBD1,TRBV4-1,few,CASSPLGRGLFNEQYF,TGCGCCAGCAGCCCCCTAGGCAGGGGGTTGTTTAACGAGCAGTACTTC
TRBJ2-5,TRBD2,TRBV4-2,NA,CASSPGTSGGALETQYF,TGTGCCAGCAGCCCTGGGACTAGCGGGGGGGCCCTGGAGACCCAGTACTTC
TRBJ2-1,NA,TRBV9,NA,CASSAQKGLSYNEQFF,TGTGCCAGCAGCGCTCAAAAAGGGCTTTCCTACAATGAGCAGTTCTTC
TRBJ2-2,TRBD2,TRBV5-4,NA,CASSSGLAGNTGELFF,TGTGCCAGCAGCTCGGGACTAGCGGGGAACACCGGGGAGCTGTTTTTT
TRBJ2-3,NA,TRBV5-4,once,CASSFGGPLQATDTQYF,TGTGCCAGCAGCTTCGGTGGGCCCCTACAGGCCACAGATACGCAGTATTTT
TRBJ1-2,TRBD1,TRBV7-3,NA,CASSLRPGQGVDNYGYTF,TGTGCCAGCAGCCTAAGGCCGGGACAGGGGGTAGATAACTATGGCTACACCTTC
TRBJ2-5,TRBD1,TRBV5-1,NA,CASSSGSGGRAETQYF,TGCGCCAGCAGCTCGGGTTCAGGGGGCCGCGCGGAGACCCAGTACTTC
TRBJ2-3,NA,TRBV18,NA,CASSPRPGTDTQYF,TGTGCCAGCTCACCACGCCCAGGCACAGATACGCAGTATTTT
TRBJ2-2,NA,TRBV5-4,NA,CASSLVSSAFGELFF,TGTGCCAGCAGCTTGGTCTCTAGCGCCTTTGGGGAGCTGTTTTTT